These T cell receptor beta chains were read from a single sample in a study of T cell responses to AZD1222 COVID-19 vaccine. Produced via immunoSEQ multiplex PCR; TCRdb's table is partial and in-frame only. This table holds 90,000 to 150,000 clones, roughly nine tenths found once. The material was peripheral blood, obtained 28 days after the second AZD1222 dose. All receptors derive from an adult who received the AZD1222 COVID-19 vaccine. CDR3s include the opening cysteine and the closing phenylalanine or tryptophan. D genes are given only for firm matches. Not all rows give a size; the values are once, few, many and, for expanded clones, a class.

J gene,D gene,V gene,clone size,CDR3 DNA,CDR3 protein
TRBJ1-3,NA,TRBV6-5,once,TGTGCCAGCAGTCTGGACTCTGGAAACACCATATATTTT,CASSLDSGNTIYF
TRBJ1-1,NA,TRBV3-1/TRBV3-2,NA,TGTGCCAGCAGCCCATGGTCCATGCGCAACACTGAAGCTTTCTTT,CASSPWSMRNTEAFF
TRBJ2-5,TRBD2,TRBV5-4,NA,TGTGCCAGCAGCTTGGGACTAGCGGGGGTGCAAGAGACCCAGTACTTC,CASSLGLAGVQETQYF
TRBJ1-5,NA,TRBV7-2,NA,TGTGCCAGCAGCTTATCCTCGGGAAATAGCAATCAGCCCCAGCATTTT,CASSLSSGNSNQPQHF
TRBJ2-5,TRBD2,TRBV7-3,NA,TGTGCCAGCAGCTTCGGGACTAGCGCTGAAGAGACCCAGTACTTC,CASSFGTSAEETQYF
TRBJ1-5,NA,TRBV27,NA,TGTGCCAGCAGTTTATTGGCAGGTTTACAGCCCCAGCATTTT,CASSLLAGLQPQHF
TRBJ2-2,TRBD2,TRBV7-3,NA,TGTGCCAGCAGCTCCCGGGGACTAGCGGGGGGGGTCACCGGGGAGCTGTTTTTT,CASSSRGLAGGVTGELFF
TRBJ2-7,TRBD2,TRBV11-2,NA,TGTGCCAGCAGCTCCAGGACTAGCCCGGGGGGGCGGGACGAGCAGTACTTC,CASSSRTSPGGRDEQYF
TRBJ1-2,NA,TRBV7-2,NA,TGTGCCAGCAGCTTAGGGAGGGGGAATGGCTACACCTTC,CASSLGRGNGYTF
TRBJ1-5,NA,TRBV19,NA,TGTGCCAGTAGCCTTCTGCCCGACGCTAGCAATCAGCCCCAGCATTTT,CASSLLPDASNQPQHF
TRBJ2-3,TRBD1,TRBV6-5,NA,TGTGCCAGCAGTTACTCGGGGACAGGGGGCACAGATACGCAGTATTTT,CASSYSGTGGTDTQYF
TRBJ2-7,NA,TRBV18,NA,TGTGCCAGCTCACCAGAGACAGAGTCCTACGAGCAGTACTTC,CASSPETESYEQYF
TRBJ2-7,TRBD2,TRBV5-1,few,TGCGCCAGCACAACCGTGCCTAGCGGGGATTACGAGCAGTACTTC,CASTTVPSGDYEQYF
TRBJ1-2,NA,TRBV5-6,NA,TGTGCCAGCAGCTGGGGCGGAGAAATTGAGGGCTACACCTTC,CASSWGGEIEGYTF
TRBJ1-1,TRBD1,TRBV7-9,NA,TGTGCCAGCAGCCCTCCGGGGACAGGGAGGACTGAAGCTTTCTTT,CASSPPGTGRTEAFF
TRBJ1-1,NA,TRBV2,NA,TGTGCCAGCAGGGACAGCGGGTATATGAACACTGAAGCTTTCTTT,CASRDSGYMNTEAFF
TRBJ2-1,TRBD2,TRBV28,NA,TGTGCCAGCAGTTTATCCCTAGCGGGGCAGTTCTTC,CASSLSLAGQFF
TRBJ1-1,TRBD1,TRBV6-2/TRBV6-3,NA,TGTGCCAGCAGTAAGGACAGGGGAGGGTACACTGAAGCTTTCTTT,CASSKDRGGYTEAFF
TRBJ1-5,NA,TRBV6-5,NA,TGTGCCAGCAGTTATGGCTGGGGCGATCAGCCCCAGCATTTT,CASSYGWGDQPQHF
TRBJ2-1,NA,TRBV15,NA,TGTGCCACCAGCAGACGGGCGGGCGGACTGTTCTTC,CATSRRAGGLFF
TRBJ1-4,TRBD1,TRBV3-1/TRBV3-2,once,TGTGCCAGCAGCCTATTAGGGGGCTCTAGCGAAAAACTGTTTTTT,CASSLLGGSSEKLFF
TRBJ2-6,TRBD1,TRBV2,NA,TGTGCCAGCACGCTGGACAGGATCTCCTCTGGGGCCAACGTCCTGACTTTC,CASTLDRISSGANVLTF
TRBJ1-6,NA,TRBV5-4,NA,TGTGCCAGCAGCTCGCGACAGGCAACTAATTCACCCCTCCACTTT,CASSSRQATNSPLHF
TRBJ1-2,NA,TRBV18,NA,TGTGCCAGCTCACCCATAGCAGCTTACGTCTATGGCTACACCTTC,CASSPIAAYVYGYTF
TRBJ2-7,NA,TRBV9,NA,TGTGCCAGCAGCGTAGTAGAGTCTACGTACGAGCAGTACTTC,CASSVVESTYEQYF
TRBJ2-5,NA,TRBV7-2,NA,TGTGCCAGCAGCACCTGGGGCCCAATGGAGACCCAGTACTTC,CASSTWGPMETQYF
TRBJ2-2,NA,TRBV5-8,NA,TGTGCCAGCAGCTTGGCGAGAAGGATACCACCGGAGGAGCTGTTTTTT,CASSLARRIPPEELFF
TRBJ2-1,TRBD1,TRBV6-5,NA,TGTGCCAGCAGGAGGACAGGGTCAACTGTCGATGAGCAGTTCTTC,CASRRTGSTVDEQFF
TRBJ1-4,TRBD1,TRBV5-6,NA,TGTGCCAGCAGCTACCGGGACAGGCCGAACGAAAAACTGTTTTTT,CASSYRDRPNEKLFF
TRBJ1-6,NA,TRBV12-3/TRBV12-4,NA,TGTGCCAGCAGTTTGACTGATAATTCACCCCTCCACTTT,CASSLTDNSPLHF
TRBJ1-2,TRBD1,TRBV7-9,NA,TGTGCCAGCAGCTCCTCTGGTGCGGACAGGGAAGCCTATGGCTACACCTTC,CASSSSGADREAYGYTF
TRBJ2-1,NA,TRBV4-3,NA,TGCGCCAGCAGCAAACTGACCGACTCCTACAATGAGCAGTTCTTC,CASSKLTDSYNEQFF
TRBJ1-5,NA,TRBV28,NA,TGTGCCAGCAGTTTGGTTTTACGGAGCAATCAGCCCCAGCATTTT,CASSLVLRSNQPQHF
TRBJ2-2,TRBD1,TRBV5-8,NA,TGTGCCAGCAGCTCGGACAGGGGGCGGCGGACCGGGGAGCTGTTTTTT,CASSSDRGRRTGELFF
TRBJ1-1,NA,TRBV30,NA,TGTGCCTGGAGTGTAAACCGGCTGGGGACTGAAGCTTTCTTT,CAWSVNRLGTEAFF
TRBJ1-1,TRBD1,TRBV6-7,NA,TGTGCCAGCAGGCAGGACAGGGAAGTGTCGAACACTGAAGCTTTCTTT,CASRQDREVSNTEAFF
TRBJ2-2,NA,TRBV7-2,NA,TGTGCCAGCAGCTTAGGGGTTGCCGGGGAGCTGTTTTTT,CASSLGVAGELFF
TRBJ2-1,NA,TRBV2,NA,TGTGCCAGCAGTGAGTCCGGGCAGGGACATGAGCAGTTCTTC,CASSESGQGHEQFF
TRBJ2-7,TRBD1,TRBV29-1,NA,TGCAGCGCCGGGCGGGGACAGGGGGCCCTCGAGCAGTACTTC,CSAGRGQGALEQYF
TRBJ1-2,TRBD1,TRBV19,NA,TGTGCCAGTAGGGGACAGGGCACCAACTATGGCTACACCTTC,CASRGQGTNYGYTF
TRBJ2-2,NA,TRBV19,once,TGTGCCAGTAGTACGGACGTGACCGGGGAGCTGTTTTTT,CASSTDVTGELFF
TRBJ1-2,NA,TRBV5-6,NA,TGTGCCAGCAGCTTGGATGGCAGGGCTTACTATGGCTACACCTTC,CASSLDGRAYYGYTF
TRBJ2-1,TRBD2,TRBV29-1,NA,TGCAGCGTTAAGGGGACTAGCAATGAGCAGTTCTTC,CSVKGTSNEQFF
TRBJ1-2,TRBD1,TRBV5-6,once,TGTGCCAGCAGGTCGGGACAGAAGTTCGACCTTTATGGCTACACCTTC,CASRSGQKFDLYGYTF
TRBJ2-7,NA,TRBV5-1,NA,TGCGCCAGCAGCTTGAGGGGGGAAGTGTACGAGCAGTACTTC,CASSLRGEVYEQYF
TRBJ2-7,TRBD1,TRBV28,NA,TGTGCCAGCAGTTTAATCCCCGGACAGGGCTCCTACGAGCAGTACTTC,CASSLIPGQGSYEQYF
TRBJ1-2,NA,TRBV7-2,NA,TGTGCCAGCAGCTTACTACCAGAAGGCTATGGCTACACCTTC,CASSLLPEGYGYTF
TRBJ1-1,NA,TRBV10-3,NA,TGTGCCATCAGTGCTTTAGGGCTGGGAACTGAAGCTTTCTTT,CAISALGLGTEAFF
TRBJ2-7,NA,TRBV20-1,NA,TGCAGTGTTCACAGGGATGGCGAGCAGTACTTC,CSVHRDGEQYF
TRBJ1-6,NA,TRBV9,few,TGTGCCAGCAATAATTCACCCCTCCACTTT,CASNNSPLHF
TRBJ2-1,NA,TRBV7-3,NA,TGTGCCAGCAGCCCGATCAGGGCCCCAAGTTCCTACAATGAGCAGTTCTTC,CASSPIRAPSSYNEQFF
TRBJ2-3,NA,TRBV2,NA,TGTGCCAGCAGTGAATCTGGAGCCCACACAGATACGCAGTATTTT,CASSESGAHTDTQYF
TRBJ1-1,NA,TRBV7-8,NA,TGTGCCAGCAGCTCCCAAGTGAACACTGAAGCTTTCTTT,CASSSQVNTEAFF
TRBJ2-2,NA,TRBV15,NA,TGTGCCACCAGCAGAGATAGGGGACCCGGGGAGCTGTTTTTT,CATSRDRGPGELFF
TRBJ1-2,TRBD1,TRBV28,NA,TGTGCCAGCAGTCCCATTCCCGACAGGGGTGGCTACACCTTC,CASSPIPDRGGYTF